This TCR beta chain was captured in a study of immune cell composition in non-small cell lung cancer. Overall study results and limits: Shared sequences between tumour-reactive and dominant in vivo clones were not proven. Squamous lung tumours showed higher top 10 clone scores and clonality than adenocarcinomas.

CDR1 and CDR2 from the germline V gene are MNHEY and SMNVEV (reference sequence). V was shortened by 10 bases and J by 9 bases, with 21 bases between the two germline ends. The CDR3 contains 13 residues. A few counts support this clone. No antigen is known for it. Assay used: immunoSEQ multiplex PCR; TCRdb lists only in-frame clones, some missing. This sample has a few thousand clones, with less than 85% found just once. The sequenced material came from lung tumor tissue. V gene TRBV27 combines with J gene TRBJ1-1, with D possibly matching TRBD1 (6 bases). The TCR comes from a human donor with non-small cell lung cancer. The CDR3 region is CATRLTIRDKAFF. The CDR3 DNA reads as TGTGCCACCAGGCTGACTATCAGGGACAAAGCTTTCTTT.